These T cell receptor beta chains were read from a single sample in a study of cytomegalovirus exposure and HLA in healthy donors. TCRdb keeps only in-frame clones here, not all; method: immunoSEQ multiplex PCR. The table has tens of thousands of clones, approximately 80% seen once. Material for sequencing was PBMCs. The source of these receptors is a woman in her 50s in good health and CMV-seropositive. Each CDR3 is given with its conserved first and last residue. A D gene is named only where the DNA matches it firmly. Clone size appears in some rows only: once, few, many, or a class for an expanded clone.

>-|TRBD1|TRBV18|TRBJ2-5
TGTGCCAGCCAGGGAACCGGGACAGGGTTAACCCCACAAGAGACCCAGTACTTC
CASQGTGTGLTPQETQYF
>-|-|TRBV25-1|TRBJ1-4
TGTGCCAGCTCAGAGACAGGTGCAACTAATGAAAAACTGTTTTTT
CASSETGATNEKLFF
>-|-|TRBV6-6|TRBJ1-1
TGTGCCAGCAGTTACTCGACTGGCATAGAGGCTTTCTTT
CASSYSTGIEAFF
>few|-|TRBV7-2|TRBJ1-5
TGTGCCAGCAGCTTAGAACGGGGTTTGAAGCCCCAGCATTTT
CASSLERGLKPQHF
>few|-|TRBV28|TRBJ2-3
TGTGCCAGCAGTTTTATGGGGACTGAAGGGACGCAGTATTTT
CASSFMGTEGTQYF
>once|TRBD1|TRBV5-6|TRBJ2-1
TGTGCCAGCAGCCAGGGACAGGGTAGGGGGTACAATGAGCAGTTCTTC
CASSQGQGRGYNEQFF
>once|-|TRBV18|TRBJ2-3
TGTGCCAGCTCACCGGGGCTTGCAGATACGCAGTATTTT
CASSPGLADTQYF
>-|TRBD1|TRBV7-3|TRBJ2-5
TGTGCCAGCGCGACAGGGGGTGGGGAGACCCAGTACTTC
CASATGGGETQYF
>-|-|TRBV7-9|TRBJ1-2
TGTGCCAGCACCCCGGCAGGGCTCTATGGCTACACCTTC
CASTPAGLYGYTF
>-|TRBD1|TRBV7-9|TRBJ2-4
TGTGCCAGCAGCGACCCGGGACAGGGGTTTGGCAAAAACATTCAGTACTTC
CASSDPGQGFGKNIQYF
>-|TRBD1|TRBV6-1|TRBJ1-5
TGTGCCAGCAGTGTACAGGGGAATCAGCCCCAGCATTTT
CASSVQGNQPQHF
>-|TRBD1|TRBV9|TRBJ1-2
TGTGCCAGCAGCCCAGACAGGGCTCGGGGCTACACCTTC
CASSPDRARGYTF
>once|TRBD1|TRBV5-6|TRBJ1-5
TGTGCCAGCAGCAGGGGACAGGGTTGGAATCAGCCCCAGCATTTT
CASSRGQGWNQPQHF
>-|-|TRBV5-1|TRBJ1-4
TGCGCCAGCAGCTTGAACCAAGCAGGGGCGACTCAGGAACTGTTTTTT
CASSLNQAGATQELFF
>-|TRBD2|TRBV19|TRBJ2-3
TGTGCCACCAGGCCCGGGACTAGCCTGGATACGCAGTATTTT
CATRPGTSLDTQYF
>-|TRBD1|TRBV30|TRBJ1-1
TGTGCCTTAGACCAGGGGGCTGGTGAAGCTTTCTTT
CALDQGAGEAFF
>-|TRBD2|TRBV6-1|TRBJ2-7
TGTGCCAGCAGCCCGGGAGGGAATCACGAGCAGTACTTC
CASSPGGNHEQYF
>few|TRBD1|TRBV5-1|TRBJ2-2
TGCGCCAGCAGCTCGGGTCGGTTCCGACTTCCGGGACAGGAGAACACCGGGGAGCTGTTTTTT
CASSSGRFRLPGQENTGELFF
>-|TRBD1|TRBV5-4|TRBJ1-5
TGTGCCAGCAGTCGGGGACAGGGGGCAGGGCAGCCCCAGCATTTT
CASSRGQGAGQPQHF
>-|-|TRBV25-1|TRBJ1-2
TGTGCCAGCACCTACCCTCCCCCCGAGGGCGATGGCTACACCTTC
CASTYPPPEGDGYTF
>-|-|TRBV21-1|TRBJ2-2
TGTGCCAGCAGCAACGGACAGGTGAACACCGGGGAGCTGTTTTTT
CASSNGQVNTGELFF
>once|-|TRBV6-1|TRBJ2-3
TGTGCCAGCATTGCACACAGACCCGACACAGATACGCAGTATTTT
CASIAHRPDTDTQYF
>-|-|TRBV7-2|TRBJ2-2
TGTGCCAGCAGCTTAGCCGGGGTTAGCGGGGAGCTGTTTTTT
CASSLAGVSGELFF
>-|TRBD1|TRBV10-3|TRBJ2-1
TGTGCCATCAGATACGGGACAGGGGACTCCTACAATGAGCAGTTCTTC
CAIRYGTGDSYNEQFF
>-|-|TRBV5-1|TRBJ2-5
TGCGCCAGCAGCGCGGCCCCGGGTTCCGAGACCCAGTACTTC
CASSAAPGSETQYF
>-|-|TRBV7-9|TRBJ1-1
TGTTCCAGCAGCTTAGGACAGACGAACACTGAAGCTTTCTTT
CSSSLGQTNTEAFF
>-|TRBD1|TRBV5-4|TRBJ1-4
TGTGCCAGCAGCTCTGGGACAGGCAGCTATCAGGAAAAACTGTTTTTT
CASSSGTGSYQEKLFF
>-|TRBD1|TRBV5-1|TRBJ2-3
TGCGCCAGCAGCTTGGCCAGACAGGGAGCAGATATGCAGTATTTT
CASSLARQGADMQYF
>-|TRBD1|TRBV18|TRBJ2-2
TGTGCCAGCTCACCACGACAGGGCGACACCGGGGAGCTGTTTTTT
CASSPRQGDTGELFF
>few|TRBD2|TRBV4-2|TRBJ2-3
TGTGCCAGCAGCCAAGAGGGGGCGGGGGGGGGCACAGATACGCAGTATTTT
CASSQEGAGGGTDTQYF
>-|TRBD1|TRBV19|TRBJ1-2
TGTGCCAGTAATAAAGCAGGGGGCAACTATGGCTACACCTTC
CASNKAGGNYGYTF
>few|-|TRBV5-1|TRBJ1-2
TGCGCCAGGATGGTTAGCACCTTC
CARMVSTF
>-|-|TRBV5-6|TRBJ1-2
TGTGCCAGCAGCTTGTTTCAGGATGGCTACACCTTC
CASSLFQDGYTF
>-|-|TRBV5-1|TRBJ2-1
TGCGCCAGCAGCTTCGGACTATTCAATGAGCAGTTCTTC
CASSFGLFNEQFF
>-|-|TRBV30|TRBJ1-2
TGTGCCTGGAGTCCTCGGCGGAACACCTATGGCTACACCTTC
CAWSPRRNTYGYTF
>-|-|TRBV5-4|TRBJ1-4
TGTGCCAGCAGCTTGGGGGGGGTCCAAAATGAAAAACTGTTTTTT
CASSLGGVQNEKLFF
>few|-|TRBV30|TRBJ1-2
TGTGCCTGGTATGGCTCCCGTTTCGGGGGCTACACCTTC
CAWYGSRFGGYTF
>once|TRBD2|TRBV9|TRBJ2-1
TGTGCCAGCAGCGTTGCAGCGGGGGGCAACAATGAGCAGTTCTTC
CASSVAAGGNNEQFF
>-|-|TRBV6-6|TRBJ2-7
TGTGCCAGCAGTTACTCGGCACTCCCGGGCTACGAGCAGTACTTC
CASSYSALPGYEQYF
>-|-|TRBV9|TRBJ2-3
TGTGCCAGCAGCGTAGGCTACTCAGATACGCAGTATTTT
CASSVGYSDTQYF
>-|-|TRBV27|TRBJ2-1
TGTGCCAGCAGTGGTACCGGGACTGCATACAATGAGCAGTTCTTC
CASSGTGTAYNEQFF
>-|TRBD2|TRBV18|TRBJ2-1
TGTGCCAGCTCGAACCTAGCGGGGTACAATGAGCAGTTCTTC
CASSNLAGYNEQFF
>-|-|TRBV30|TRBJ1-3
TGTGCCGGGGGAGGGGAGCGTGGAAACACCATATATTTT
CAGGGERGNTIYF
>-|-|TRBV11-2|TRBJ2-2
TGTGCCAGCAGCTTACAAAACACCGGGGAGCTGTTTTTT
CASSLQNTGELFF
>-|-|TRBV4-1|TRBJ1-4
TGCGCCAGCAGCCAGGACAGCGCGAGGGAAAAACTGTTTTTT
CASSQDSAREKLFF
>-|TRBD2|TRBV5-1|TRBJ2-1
TGCGCCAGCAGCCGCGGACTAGCGGGGGCCTTCAATGAGCAGTTCTTC
CASSRGLAGAFNEQFF
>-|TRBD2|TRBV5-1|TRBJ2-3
TGCGCCAGCAGCCCAGGGACTAGCAGAGATACGCAGTATTTT
CASSPGTSRDTQYF
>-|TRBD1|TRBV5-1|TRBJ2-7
TGCGCCAGCAGCTGGGGGACAGGTTTCTACGAGCAGTACTTC
CASSWGTGFYEQYF
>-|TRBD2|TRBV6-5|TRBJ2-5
TGTGCCAGCAGGCGTAGCGGGATTGAGACCCAGTACTTC
CASRRSGIETQYF
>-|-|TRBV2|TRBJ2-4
TGTGCCAGCAGTGAAGCGGGAGTCAACATTCAGTACTTC
CASSEAGVNIQYF
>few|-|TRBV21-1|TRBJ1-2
TGTGCCAGCAGAGGGGTCAACTATGGCTACACCTTC
CASRGVNYGYTF
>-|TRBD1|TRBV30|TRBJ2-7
TGTGCCTGGAGTGCTGGACAGGGGGCGCGGGAGCAGTACTTC
CAWSAGQGAREQYF
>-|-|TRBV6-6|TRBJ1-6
TGTGCCAGCAGTAGCACAGGCTTCCATAATTCACCCCTCCACTTT
CASSSTGFHNSPLHF
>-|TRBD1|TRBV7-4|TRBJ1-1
TGTGCCAGCAGCTTAGGGACAGGGGTTATCACTGAAGCTTTCTTT
CASSLGTGVITEAFF
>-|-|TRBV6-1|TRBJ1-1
TGTGCCAGCAGTGTCGGACAGAGGAACACTGAAGCTTTCTTT
CASSVGQRNTEAFF
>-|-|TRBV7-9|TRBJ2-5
TGTGCCAGCAGCCAACCCCTGGCCACCCAAGAGACCCAGTACTTC
CASSQPLATQETQYF
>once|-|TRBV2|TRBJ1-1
TGTGCCAGCAGTGAGTCCTTGAACACTGAAGCTTTCTTT
CASSESLNTEAFF
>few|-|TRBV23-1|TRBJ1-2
TGCGCCAGCAGTCAATCTCACGAGGGCTACACCTTC
CASSQSHEGYTF
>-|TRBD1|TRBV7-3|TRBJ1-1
TGTGCCAGCAGCTTAGGGACAGGGAATGAAGCTTTCTTT
CASSLGTGNEAFF